The TCR beta chain described here comes from a study of control samples from healthy donors and cancer patients. The method was immunoSEQ multiplex PCR; TCRdb's version includes in-frame clones alone and lacks a portion of them. The sample has over 100,000 clones, roughly 90% seen once. The CDR3 extends over 14 amino acids. Per the germline V gene, CDR1 is LGHNA and CDR2 is YNFKEQ. V lost 0 bases and J 9 bases, leaving 11 bases between the germline ends. Source material: blood. This chain links TRBV4-2 with TRBJ1-4, with D tentatively TRBD1 (5 bases). The source of this sequence is a man younger than 35 in good health. The CDR3 loop reads CASSQDRGDQKLFF. DNA for the CDR3: TGTGCCAGCAGCCAAGATCGGGGGGACCAAAAACTGTTTTTT.